This T cell receptor beta chain was retrieved from a study of shared clonotypes between healthy human individuals. The germline gives CDR1 SNHLY, CDR2 FYNNEI. V dropped 4 bases and J dropped 4; count of bases not matched to a gene: 7. CDR3 length: 15 residues. The sequenced material, unsorted PBMC DNA, was run on ten immunoSEQ deep assay plates. Measured with immunoSEQ multiplex PCR; TCRdb has only the in-frame clones, and not every one. The repertoire holds about half a million clones, with more than 75% as singletons. The sequenced sample consisted of PBMCs. The J gene is TRBJ2-7, the V gene TRBV2; 10 nucleotides match TRBD2. The sequence was collected from a woman aged 40 to 55 in good health. Some clones in this sample may be carry-over from other donors' samples. The CDR3 reads CASSGLAGVGYEQYF. The CDR3, as DNA: TGTGCCAGCAGTGGGCTAGCGGGAGTAGGGTACGAGCAGTACTTC. Full variable domain (outside the CDR3, taken from reference TRBV2 and TRBJ2-7): EPEVTQTPSHQVTQMGQEVILRCVPISNHLYFYWYRQILGQKVEFLVSFYNNEISEKSEIFDDQFSVERPDGSNFTLKIRSTKLEDSAMYFCASSGLAGVGYEQYFGPGTRLTVT.